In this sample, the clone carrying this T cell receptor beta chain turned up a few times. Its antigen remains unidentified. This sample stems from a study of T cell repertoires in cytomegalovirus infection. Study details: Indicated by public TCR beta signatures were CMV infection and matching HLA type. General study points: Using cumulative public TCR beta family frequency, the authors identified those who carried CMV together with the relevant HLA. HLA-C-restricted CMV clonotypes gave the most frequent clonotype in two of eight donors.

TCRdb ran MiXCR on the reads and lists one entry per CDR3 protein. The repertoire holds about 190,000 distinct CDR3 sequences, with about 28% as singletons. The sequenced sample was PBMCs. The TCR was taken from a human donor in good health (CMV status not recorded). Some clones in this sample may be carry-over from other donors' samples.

The CDR3 spells CASSRDSTGANVLTF. In DNA, the CDR3 is TGTGCCAGCAGCCGGGACAGCACTGGGGCCAACGTCCTGACTTTC. This rearrangement joins TRBV7-2 to TRBJ2-6; 7 positions agree with TRBD1. CDR3 length: 15 amino acids. Germline CDR1 reads SGHTA; CDR2 reads FQGNSA. J gave up 2 bases and V 5 bases, and 3 bases lay outside the gene matches.